This TCR beta chain was identified in a study of CD8 T cells in ankylosing spondylitis. Broader study findings: The study identified a TCR beta motif of about eight highly homologous variants that appeared characteristic of ankylosing spondylitis blood. Peripheral blood samples showed relatively rare disease-linked clones, and these clones were CD8+.

The table lists this clonotype with many counts. Antigen specificity is unknown. In TCRdb, the 5' RACE reads were re-called with MiXCR into one record per CDR3 protein. The sample holds 200,000 to 250,000 distinct CDR3 sequences, approximately 20% seen once. Sequenced material: blood, either unsorted or a sorted T cell fraction (not recorded which). The receptor was isolated from a male donor with ankylosing spondylitis.

CDR3 sequence (DNA): TGCGCCAGCAGCCAAGATCTTTACAATGAGCAGTTCTTC. Amino acid sequence: CASSQDLYNEQFF. The chain joins TRBV4-1 to TRBJ2-1; D gene uncertain. The CDR3 contains 13 residues. The germline V and J ends were trimmed by 0 bases and 4 bases, with 4 bases remaining between them. Germline assignment: CDR1 MGHRA and CDR2 YSYEKL.